This T cell receptor (beta chain) is drawn from a study of OX40 agonist ivuxolimab in advanced cancers. Profiling relied on immunoSEQ multiplex PCR, and the TCRdb table lists in-frame clones only, not all of them. The sample includes about 73,000 clones, around 89% of them seen just once. V was clipped by 5 bases and J by 5 bases, with 16 bases between them. The CDR3 runs 13 residues. The germline V gene encodes CDR1 SQVTM and CDR2 ANQGSEA. This clone appeared a single time. The source material was CD4+ or CD8+ T cells sorted from blood, sampled in a trial of the OX40 agonist ivuxolimab. This TCR was recovered from an adult with an advanced solid tumor such as melanoma, head and neck, liver or kidney cancer. The V and J genes are TRBV29-1 and TRBJ2-7; D might be TRBD1 (5 bases). The CDR3, as DNA: TGCAGCGTTTCAAGGGGCACCAAAGACGAGCAGTACTTC. Translating it yields CSVSRGTKDEQYF.